The clone carrying this T cell receptor beta chain showed up just once. What it recognizes is unknown. The record originates from a study of vaccination effects on CD4 cells after COVID-19. TCRdb keeps only in-frame clones here, not all; method: immunoSEQ multiplex PCR. The sample records roughly 50,000 clones, 75% to 80% being singletons. Under the ViraFEST assay, PBMC were stimulated with viral peptide pools so that antigen-specific CD4+ T cells expanded. Sequencing was performed afterwards. CD4+ T cells were isolated after 10 days of culture. Nucleocapsid antibodies stayed negative before and after vaccination, showing no earlier SARS-CoV-2 infection. This clonotype was sampled from a human donor who received a COVID-19 vaccine. The starting material was CD4+ T cells from PBMCs cultured with HCoV-OC43 spike peptides, obtained before COVID-19 vaccination. This sample's subset: HCoV-OC43 spike overlapping peptide pool stimulation.

This CDR3 reads CASSPRGGEETQYF. CDR3 nucleotides: TGTGCCAGCTCACCACGGGGGGGCGAAGAGACCCAGTACTTC. V gene TRBV18 combines with J gene TRBJ2-5, with D possibly TRBD2 on 7 matching bases. V was shortened by 1 base and J by 3 bases, with 9 bases between the two germline ends. Looked up from germline, CDR1 is KGHSH and CDR2 is LQKENI. The CDR3 consists of 14 residues.